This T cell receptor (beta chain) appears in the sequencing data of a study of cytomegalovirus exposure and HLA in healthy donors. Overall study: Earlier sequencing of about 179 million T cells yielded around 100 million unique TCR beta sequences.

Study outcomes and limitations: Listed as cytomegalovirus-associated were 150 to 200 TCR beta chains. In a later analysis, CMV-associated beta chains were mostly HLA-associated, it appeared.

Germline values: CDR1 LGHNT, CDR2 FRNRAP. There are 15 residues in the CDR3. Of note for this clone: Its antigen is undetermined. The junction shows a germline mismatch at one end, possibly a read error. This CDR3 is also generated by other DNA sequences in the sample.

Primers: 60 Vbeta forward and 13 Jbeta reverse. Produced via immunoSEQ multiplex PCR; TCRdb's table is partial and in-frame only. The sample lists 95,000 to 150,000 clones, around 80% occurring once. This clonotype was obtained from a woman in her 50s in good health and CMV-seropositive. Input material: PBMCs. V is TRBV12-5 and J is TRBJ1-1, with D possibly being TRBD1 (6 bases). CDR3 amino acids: CASGLQQGWDTEAFF. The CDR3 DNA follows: TGTGCTAGTGGTTTGCAACAGGGTTGGGACACTGAAGCCTTCTTT.